Given below is one TCR beta chain in context. The antigen is undetermined. Germline assignment: CDR1 SGHDN and CDR2 FVKESK. V was clipped by 4 bases and J by 3 bases, with 7 bases between them. This CDR3 has 12 residues. Multiplex PCR with BIOMED2 TRB-A/B primer pools amplified TRB rearrangements. TCRdb fed the multiplex PCR reads into MiXCR, producing one record per CDR3 protein. This table has around 10,000 distinct CDR3 sequences, around 28% appearing once. This record belongs to a study of T and B cells in COVID-19 patients. In the study overall: Recovered patients mostly had mild to moderate COVID-19 managed as outpatients. Of some 21 active-infection patients, 15 to 18 carried comorbidities linked to unfavorable COVID-19 outcome.

Notes on the study in general: Patients with COVID-19 reportedly showed strongly skewed T cell receptor beta variable and joining gene usage. The recovered cohort had roughly 2,200 exclusive TCR clusters, including around 34 low generation probability clusters.

Blood genomic DNA input for TRB amplification was about 250-500 ng. The rearrangement joins TRBV14 to TRBJ2-7; possible D gene TRBD1, 5 bases. Material: blood. This sequence originates from a human donor who had recovered from COVID-19. Here the CDR3 DNA reads TGTGCCAGCAGCCCGGACATCTACGAGCAGTACTTC. Its protein product is CASSPDIYEQYF. The full variable domain, rest sourced from reference TRBV14 and TRBJ2-7, is EAGVTQFPSHSVIEKGQTVTLRCDPISGHDNLYWYRRVMGKEIKFLLHFVKESKQDESGMPNNRFLAERTGGTYSTLKVQPAELEDSGVYFCASSPDIYEQYFGPGTRLTVT.